Below, 8 T cell receptor beta chains from the same sample are listed, as sequenced in a study of shared clonotypes between healthy human individuals. Some clones are missing from TCRdb's copy, which holds only in-frame ones; the method was immunoSEQ multiplex PCR. The sample contains 2 million to 2.5 million clones, around 95% of which appear only once. Sequencing used naive CD4+ T cells sorted from blood. Subset noted: CD45RA+ positively selected. These receptors all stem from a man aged 18 to 35 in good health.

This clone was counted a few times. The junction shows a germline mismatch at one end, possibly a read error. J is TRBJ2-2 and V is TRBV14; D possibly corresponds to TRBD1 (5 bases). Germline V gene data show CDR1 as SGHDN and CDR2 as FVKESK. CDR3 length: 14 amino acids. CDR3 coding DNA: TGTGCCTGCAGGGAATCGGCGAACACCGGGGAGCTGTTTTTT. Protein sequence: CACRESANTGELFF.

The chain's CDR3 is CASSSTSGRAHTGELFF. The DNA of the CDR3 is TGTGCCAGCAGCTCAACTAGCGGGAGGGCCCATACCGGGGAGCTGTTTTTT. The genes are TRBV7-6 and TRBJ2-2, with TRBD2 matching over 13 bases. The CDR3 length is 17 residues. V shed 4 bases, J shed 5 bases, and the junction held 7 bases outside the gene matches. Germline V gene lookup returns CDR1 SGHVS and CDR2 FNYEAQ.

The chain has TRBV27 and TRBJ2-1; 10 bases line up with TRBD2. V dropped 6 bases and J dropped 1; count of bases not matched to a gene: 9. The CDR3 has 17 residues. The V gene's germline CDR1 is MNHEY and CDR2 SMNVEV (reference sequence). The CDR3 DNA is TGTGCCAGCAGGACCCTAGCGGGAGCCTCATCCTACAATGAGCAGTTCTTC. Its protein is CASRTLAGASSYNEQFF.

This clone was observed once. Other DNA sequences within the sample encode an identical CDR3. CDR3 DNA sequence: TGTGCCTGGAGTGTCTCACCCAGGGAGCAGTACTTC. It is translated as CAWSVSPREQYF. This chain connects TRBV30 to TRBJ2-7; D gene ambiguous. Trimming left V 0 bases short and J 7 bases short, with 10 bases between. CDR3 length: 12 amino acids. Germline CDR1 reads GTSNPN; CDR2 reads SVGIG (reference sequence).

The V call is TRBV14, the J call TRBJ2-3, with TRBD2 as a possible D gene (6 bases). The V and J ends lost 1 base and 2 bases respectively, with 13 bases between them. The CDR3 is made up of 16 amino acids. The germline gives CDR1 SGHDN, CDR2 FVKESK. For the CDR3, the DNA is TGTGCCAGCAGCCAAGTTGGAGGGTGGGCCACAGATACGCAGTATTTT. Translating gives CASSQVGGWATDTQYF.

The chain has TRBV27 and TRBJ1-2, with 7 bases lining up with TRBD1. The length of the CDR3 is 13 residues. CDR1 is MNHEY and CDR2 is SMNVEV in the germline V gene (reference sequence). Unmatched junction bases numbered 9, after V lost 6 bases and J lost 8 bases. CDR3 bases: TGTGCCAGCAGCCCAGCAGGGGGGTCCGGCTACACCTTC. Translated, it gives CASSPAGGSGYTF.

The chain couples TRBV2 to TRBJ2-5, with D tentatively TRBD1 (5 bases). Germline lookup yields CDR1 SNHLY and CDR2 FYNNEI. The germline V and J ends were trimmed by 1 base and 5 bases, with 14 bases remaining between them. The CDR3 consists of 15 residues. DNA for the CDR3: TGTGCCAGCAGTGAAGAGGGCAGGGCGCGGGAGACCCAGTACTTC. Translating it yields CASSEEGRARETQYF.

In regard to this clone: In the same sample, other DNA sequences code for this CDR3. The chain is built from TRBV6-5 and TRBJ1-5, with TRBD1 identical over 9 bases. CDR1 and CDR2 (germline): MNHEY, SVGAGI. Losses at the gene ends were 8 bases for V and 2 bases for J; bases not matched to a gene: 7. The CDR3 is 15 amino acids. DNA for the CDR3: TGTGCCAGCTCTAGGGGACAGGGCGGCAATCAGCCCCAGCATTTT. Encoded protein: CASSRGQGGNQPQHF.